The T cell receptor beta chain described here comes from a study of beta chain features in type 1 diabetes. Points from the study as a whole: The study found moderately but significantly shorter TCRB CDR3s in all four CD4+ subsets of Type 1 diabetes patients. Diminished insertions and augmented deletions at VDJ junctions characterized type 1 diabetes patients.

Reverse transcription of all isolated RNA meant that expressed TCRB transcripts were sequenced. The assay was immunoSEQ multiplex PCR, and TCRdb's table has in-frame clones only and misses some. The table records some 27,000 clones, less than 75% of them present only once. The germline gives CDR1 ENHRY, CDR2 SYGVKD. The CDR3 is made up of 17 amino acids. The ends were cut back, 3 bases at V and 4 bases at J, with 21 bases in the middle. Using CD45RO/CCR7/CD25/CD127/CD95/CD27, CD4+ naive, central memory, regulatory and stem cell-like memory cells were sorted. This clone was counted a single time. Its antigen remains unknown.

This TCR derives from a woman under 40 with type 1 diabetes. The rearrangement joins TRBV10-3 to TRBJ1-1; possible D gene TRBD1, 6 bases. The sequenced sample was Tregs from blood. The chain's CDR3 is CAISDSQGFSWGTEAFF. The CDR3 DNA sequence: TGTGCCATCAGTGATTCCCAGGGGTTCTCGTGGGGCACTGAAGCTTTCTTT.